Presented here are 22 T cell receptor beta chains from one specimen sequenced in a study of blood T cell repertoires in COVID-19. The data were produced by immunoSEQ multiplex PCR, yet TCRdb's version contains in-frame clones alone and is incomplete. The repertoire holds about 150,000 clones, with approximately 88% as singletons. Sequencing was carried out using PBMCs or T cells enriched from blood (not recorded which). The receptors shown here come from a woman aged 30 to 39 with acute COVID-19.

The CDR3 coding sequence is TGTGCCAGCAGTTTATTCCGGACTAGCGGGTATGAGCAGTTCTTC. As protein: CASSLFRTSGYEQFF. The V gene is TRBV28, the J gene TRBJ2-1; 11 bases line up with TRBD2. CDR3 size: 15 residues. Germline CDR1 and CDR2: MDHEN and SYDVKM. V lost 1 base and J lost 8; bases outside the gene matches: 4. The full variable domain, rest sourced from reference TRBV28 and TRBJ2-1, is DVKVTQSSRYLVKRTGEKVFLECVQDMDHENMFWYRQDPGLGLRLIYFSYDVKMKEKGDIPEGYSVSREKKERFSLILESASTNQTSMYLCASSLFRTSGYEQFFGPGTRLTVL.

This clone was found once. The V gene is TRBV11-3, the J gene TRBJ1-2, with D possibly TRBD1 on 5 matching bases. The V end was cut by 4 bases, the J end by 7 bases, with 10 bases between. Germline V gene lookup returns CDR1 SGHNT and CDR2 YENEEA. The CDR3 sequence is 12 residues long. This CDR3 is CASSSQGLGYTF. CDR3 coding DNA: TGTGCCAGCAGCTCCCAGGGACTTGGCTACACCTTC.

This clone was observed a single time. The chain recombines TRBV27 with TRBJ2-7; TRBD2 matches 7 bases. V trimming: 2 bases; J trimming: 0 bases; junction bases outside the gene matches: 4. CDR1 is MNHEY and CDR2 is SMNVEV in the germline V gene (reference sequence). The CDR3 spans 15 residues. The CDR3 DNA follows: TGTGCCAGCAGTTTAAGGGGCGGGAGCTCCTACGAGCAGTACTTC. Protein product: CASSLRGGSSYEQYF.

The chain has TRBV19 and TRBJ1-5; 10 positions match TRBD1. CDR1 LNHDA and CDR2 SQIVND come from the germline V gene (reference sequence). V lost 4 bases to trimming and J lost 6 bases; unmatched junction nucleotides: 6. The CDR3 loop spans 15 amino acids. The CDR3 sequence is CASSTMGQGRQPQHF. CDR3 bases: TGTGCCAGTAGTACAATGGGACAGGGGCGTCAGCCCCAGCATTTT. The full variable domain, completed using reference TRBV19 and TRBJ1-5, is DGGITQSPKYLFRKEGQNVTLSCEQNLNHDAMYWYRQDPGQGLRLIYYSQIVNDFQKGDIAEGYSVSREKKESFPLTVTSAQKNPTAFYLCASSTMGQGRQPQHFGDGTRLSIL.

This clone came up a few times. The chain uses TRBV15 and TRBJ1-1; TRBD1 aligns across 7 bases. This CDR3 contains 12 residues. J was trimmed by 10 bases and V by 1 base; bases with no gene match: 3. The germline gives CDR1 LNHNV, CDR2 YYDKDF (reference sequence). The CDR3 reads CATSRVQGGAFF. The CDR3 region has the DNA TGTGCCACCAGCAGAGTTCAGGGGGGAGCTTTCTTT.

CDR3 protein: CASSQDRGSYNEQFF. The CDR3 DNA is TGCGCCAGCAGCCAAGACAGGGGTTCCTACAATGAGCAGTTCTTC. J is TRBJ2-1 and V is TRBV4-3, with TRBD1 as a possible D gene (6 bases). This CDR3 is 15 amino acids long. V lost 0 bases and J lost 1, with 7 bases in between. CDR1 LGHNA and CDR2 YSLEER come from the germline V gene.

The chain is built from TRBV11-3 and TRBJ2-1, with D perhaps TRBD1 (5 bases). There are 17 residues in the CDR3. Trimming took 0 bases from V and 5 from J, leaving 17 bases between them. CDR1 and CDR2 (germline): SGHNT, YENEEA. The CDR3 is CASSLDSSGLLDNEQFF. CDR3 bases: TGTGCCAGCAGCTTAGATTCGTCAGGGCTCTTGGACAATGAGCAGTTCTTC.

The genes are TRBV6-5 and TRBJ1-2; TRBD1 aligns across 9 bases. The germline gives CDR1 MNHEY, CDR2 SVGAGI. The V gene end was trimmed by 3 bases and the J gene end by 8 bases; junction bases not matched to a gene: 10. The CDR3 has 15 residues. The CDR3 is CASSYTTGGGRGYTF. DNA of the CDR3: TGTGCCAGCAGTTATACGACAGGGGGTGGAAGAGGCTACACCTTC.

V usage is TRBV3-1 (or the pseudogene TRBV3-2) and J usage is TRBJ1-5; 7 nucleotides line up with TRBD1. This CDR3 is built from 17 residues. V trimming: 3 bases; J trimming: 0 bases; junction bases outside the gene matches: 8. Germline-derived CDR1 and CDR2 are LGHDT and YNNKEL (reference sequence). CDR3 DNA sequence: TGTGCCAGCAGCCACGATTCTACAGGGGATAGCAATCAGCCCCAGCATTTT. It yields the protein CASSHDSTGDSNQPQHF.

This sequence joins TRBV28 and TRBJ2-5; a weak D match, TRBD1 (6 bases). This CDR3 has 15 residues. V dropped 1 base and J dropped 5 bases, with 14 bases sitting between them. CDR1 MDHEN and CDR2 SYDVKM come from the germline V gene. This CDR3 is CASSLFTGPSETQYF. As DNA, the CDR3 is TGTGCCAGCAGTTTATTTACAGGGCCGTCGGAGACCCAGTACTTC.

V is TRBV19 and J is TRBJ1-6; D perhaps matches TRBD1 (6 bases). The CDR3 runs 17 residues. V shed 5 bases and J shed 3 bases, with 17 bases lying between them. Germline CDR1 is LNHDA and CDR2 is SQIVND (reference sequence). CDR3 in amino acids: CASSPYLTGNYNSPLHF. The CDR3 DNA reads as TGTGCCAGTAGTCCCTACTTGACAGGAAACTATAATTCACCCCTCCACTTT.

The rearrangement joins TRBV28 to TRBJ1-2; TRBD1 agrees at 12 bases. The length of the CDR3 is 16 residues. The V segment lost 1 base and the J segment 7 bases; nucleotides outside the gene matches: 7. The V gene's germline CDR1 is MDHEN and CDR2 SYDVKM. The CDR3 region is CASSLYPGTGGPGYTF. CDR3 bases: TGTGCCAGCAGTTTATACCCGGGGACAGGGGGCCCTGGCTACACCTTC.

This clone showed up just once. The V and J genes are TRBV9 and TRBJ2-7; 8 nucleotides line up with TRBD1. The germline V gene encodes CDR1 SGDLS and CDR2 YYNGEE. Trimming cost V 3 bases and J 3 bases; bases outside gene matches: 8. This CDR3 spans 15 amino acids. The DNA of the CDR3 is TGTGCCAGCAGCGGATGGGAGACAGGGGACTACGAGCAGTACTTC. This codes for CASSGWETGDYEQYF.

The rearrangement joins TRBV4-3 to TRBJ1-5; D unclear. Germline V CDR1 and CDR2: LGHNA, YSLEER. The CDR3 has 13 amino acids. With 0 bases removed from V and 7 bases from J, the gap between germline ends came to 7 bases. CDR3 amino acids: CASSQDPGQPQHF. The CDR3 DNA sequence: TGCGCCAGCAGCCAAGACCCGGGGCAGCCCCAGCATTTT.

This clone occurred once. The V and J genes are TRBV5-6 and TRBJ2-5, with 10 bases matching TRBD1. Per germline, CDR1 SGHDT and CDR2 YYEEEE. V was clipped by 0 bases and J by 5 bases; unmatched bases: 4. There are 15 residues in the CDR3. CDR3 amino acids: CASSLETGGPETQYF. CDR3 DNA: TGTGCCAGCAGCTTGGAGACAGGGGGCCCGGAGACCCAGTACTTC.

The chain uses TRBV6-4 and TRBJ1-6, with D maybe TRBD1 (5 bases). This CDR3 comprises 14 residues. The V and J ends lost 2 bases and 9 bases respectively, with 11 bases between them. CDR1 MRHNA and CDR2 SNTAGT come from the germline V gene. The CDR3 sequence: CASSDGGTGSPLHF. In DNA form, the CDR3 reads TGTGCCAGCAGTGACGGGGGGACCGGTTCACCCCTCCACTTT.

The V call is TRBV27, the J call TRBJ2-3; TRBD1 matches 9 bases. The V and J ends lost 1 base and 1 base, in that order; junction bases with no gene match: 6. The germline V gene has CDR1 MNHEY and CDR2 SMNVEV (reference sequence). The CDR3 has 17 residues. CDR3: CASSLWGQGEGTDTQYF. The CDR3 DNA sequence: TGTGCCAGCAGTTTATGGGGACAGGGCGAGGGCACAGATACGCAGTATTTT.

This chain connects TRBV27 to TRBJ1-5, with 7 bases fitting TRBD1. From germline, CDR1 is MNHEY and CDR2 SMNVEV (reference sequence). This CDR3 comprises 15 residues. Trimming at V came to 5 bases and at J to 2 bases, leaving 6 bases not matched to a gene. CDR3 loop: CASSVGGLGNQPQHF. The CDR3 coding sequence is TGTGCCAGCAGTGTAGGGGGCTTGGGCAATCAGCCCCAGCATTTT.

The CDR3 region has the DNA TGTGCCAGCAGCAACAGGGGCAACGAGCAGTACTTC. Encoded protein: CASSNRGNEQYF. The chain has TRBV6-5 and TRBJ2-7; the match to TRBD1 covers 7 bases. Germline-derived CDR1 and CDR2 are MNHEY and SVGAGI. This CDR3 spans 12 amino acids. The junction had 4 bases not matched to a gene; V was cut back by 6 bases and J by 5 bases.

V gene TRBV27 combines with J gene TRBJ1-6; 11 bases agree with TRBD1. The ends lost 6 bases at V and 8 bases at J; junction bases unmatched: 9. This CDR3 has 16 residues. CDR1 and CDR2 (germline): MNHEY, SMNVEV (reference sequence). The CDR3 loop is CASRLDRGPRDSPLHF. CDR3 bases: TGTGCCAGCAGGTTGGACAGGGGGCCACGGGATTCACCCCTCCACTTT.

V usage is TRBV27 and J usage is TRBJ1-2, with a tentative D call TRBD1 (5 bases). The V gene's germline CDR1 is MNHEY and CDR2 SMNVEV (reference sequence). The CDR3 runs 15 residues. The V and J ends lost 2 bases and 0 bases respectively, with 10 bases between them. The CDR3 reads CASSLRTPPNYGYTF. DNA of the CDR3: TGTGCCAGCAGTTTACGGACACCCCCTAACTATGGCTACACCTTC.

The rearrangement joins TRBV9 to TRBJ2-7; 9 bases agree with TRBD2. CDR3 length: 15 residues. Germline CDR1 SGDLS, CDR2 YYNGEE. The V segment lost 4 bases and the J segment 2 bases; nucleotides outside the gene matches: 7. The DNA of the CDR3 is TGTGCCAGCAGCCCCGCGACTAGCGGCGCCTACGAGCAGTACTTC. This encodes CASSPATSGAYEQYF. Variable domain in full (rest from reference TRBV9 and TRBJ2-7): DSGVTQTPKHLITATGQRVTLRCSPRSGDLSVYWYQQSLDQGLQFLIQYYNGEERAKGNILERFSAQQFPDLHSELNLSSLELGDSALYFCASSPATSGAYEQYFGPGTRLTVT.